The 28 T cell receptor beta chains below come from one sample, sequenced in a study of identical twins. TCRdb re-derived calls from the 5' RACE reads in MiXCR, one entry per CDR3 protein. The sample yields about 920,000 distinct CDR3 sequences, 12% seen once. These records were also assigned to another study, of yellow fever vaccine responses in identical twins.

What was sequenced was PBMCs. The receptors shown here come from a woman younger than 35 in good health.

The rearrangement joins TRBV18 to TRBJ2-7, with 10 nucleotides matching TRBD2. CDR1 KGHSH and CDR2 LQKENI come from the germline V gene. After removal of 5 bases from V and 2 bases from J, the junction contained 9 bases not matched to a gene. The CDR3 spans 16 residues. CDR3: CASSSPAGGTAYEQYF. In nucleotides, the CDR3 is TGTGCCAGCTCATCCCCAGCGGGAGGGACGGCCTACGAGCAGTACTTC.

This clonotype has just a few counts. The chain links TRBV12-3 or TRBV12-4 to TRBJ2-3; 7 bases align to TRBD2. Trimming at V came to 8 bases and at J to 0 bases, leaving 8 bases not matched to a gene. The CDR3 is made up of 15 amino acids. CDR3 DNA: TGTGCCAGCCGAGTCGGGGGGAGGAGCACAGATACGCAGTATTTT. Protein sequence: CASRVGGRSTDTQYF.

The rearrangement links TRBV12-3 or TRBV12-4 to TRBJ1-3; D unresolved. With 7 bases removed from V and 4 bases from J, the gap between germline ends came to 17 bases. CDR3 length: 15 residues. CDR3 coding DNA: TGTGCCAGCACCTTCGGGATCACCACAGGAAACACCATATATTTT. This codes for CASTFGITTGNTIYF.

This clonotype appeared a few times. The gene calls are TRBV20-1 and TRBJ1-3; tentative D call: TRBD1 (6 bases). Germline V gene lookup returns CDR1 DFQATT and CDR2 SNEGSKA (reference sequence). With 4 bases removed from V and 2 bases from J, the gap between germline ends came to 9 bases. There are 13 residues in the CDR3. The CDR3 bases are TGCAGTGCTATTCCAGGGGCTGGAAACACCATATATTTT. It codes for CSAIPGAGNTIYF.

V is TRBV9 and J is TRBJ2-1, with TRBD2 matching 15 bases. Germline lookup yields CDR1 SGDLS and CDR2 YYNGEE. V lost 0 bases and J lost 5; bases outside the gene matches: 9. This CDR3 is 19 amino acids long. The CDR3: CASSVDPGLAGGPNNEQFF. CDR3 nucleotide sequence: TGTGCCAGCAGCGTAGACCCTGGACTAGCGGGAGGGCCAAACAATGAGCAGTTCTTC.

This rearrangement joins TRBV20-1 to TRBJ1-2, with D possibly being TRBD1 (5 bases). Germline lookup yields CDR1 DFQATT and CDR2 SNEGSKA (reference sequence). Trimming took 6 bases from V and 3 from J, leaving 14 bases between them. This CDR3 comprises 13 residues. CDR3 DNA: TGCAGTGCCCTCGCACCGGGGCACTATGGCTACACCTTC. The encoded protein is CSALAPGHYGYTF.

This clonotype has just a few counts. The chain links TRBV10-3 to TRBJ1-2; D remains ambiguous. The V end was cut by 3 bases, the J end by 6 bases, with 11 bases between. Germline assignment: CDR1 ENHRY and CDR2 SYGVKD. This CDR3 is 13 amino acids long. The CDR3 DNA is TGTGCCATCAGTGATTTGGCAACCGATGGCTACACCTTC. Its translation is CAISDLATDGYTF.

In its sample, this clonotype was seen many times. This chain uses TRBV24-1 with TRBJ2-2; D call uncertain. This CDR3 has 14 residues. V lost 2 bases to trimming and J lost 6 bases, with 9 bases between them. The germline gives CDR1 KGHDR, CDR2 SFDVKD. The chain's CDR3 is CATSDSRIAGELFF. The CDR3 region has the DNA TGTGCCACCAGTGATTCACGGATCGCCGGGGAGCTGTTTTTT.

In this sample, this clonotype turned up a few times. The chain combines TRBV29-1 with TRBJ2-3, with TRBD2 matching 10 bases. This CDR3 is built from 14 residues. The V segment lost 8 bases and the J segment 3 bases; nucleotides outside the gene matches: 8. Germline CDR1 and CDR2: SQVTM and ANQGSEA. This CDR3 is CSSQAGGQTDTQYF. CDR3 bases: TGCAGCAGCCAAGCGGGGGGGCAGACAGATACGCAGTATTTT.

This clonotype was found many times. In DNA form, the CDR3 reads TGCGCCAGCAGCCAACCGGGGACTAGTATCAATACGCAGTATTTT. Protein sequence: CASSQPGTSINTQYF. The V gene is TRBV4-1, the J gene TRBJ2-3, with 8 bases identical to TRBD2. The CDR3 sequence is 15 residues long. J lost 7 bases, V lost 2 bases, and 8 bases had no gene match. Germline CDR1 reads MGHRA; CDR2 reads YSYEKL.

This clonotype was seen ten or more times. The CDR3 loop is CASSRLAQETQYF. CDR3 in DNA: TGTGCCAGCAGCAGACTAGCGCAAGAGACCCAGTACTTC. The chain couples TRBV14 to TRBJ2-5; 8 positions match TRBD2. The CDR3 spans 13 residues. CDR1 and CDR2 from the germline V gene are SGHDN and FVKESK. With V trimmed by 5 bases and J by 2 bases, 1 base remained unmatched.

This clonotype has only a few counts. The rearrangement uses TRBV6-5 and TRBJ2-7; D is perhaps TRBD1 (6 bases). CDR1 and CDR2 (germline): MNHEY, SVGAGI. CDR3 length equals 16 residues. Trimming stripped 2 bases from V and 0 bases from J, with 14 bases between. The DNA of the CDR3 is TGTGCCAGCAGTTACAGTCGGACAGCACACTCCTACGAGCAGTACTTC. Its translation is CASSYSRTAHSYEQYF.

J is TRBJ2-3 and V is TRBV20-1; perhaps TRBD2 as D (6 bases). CDR3 length: 15 residues. Looked up from germline, CDR1 is DFQATT and CDR2 is SNEGSKA (reference sequence). V dropped 7 bases and J dropped 0 bases, with 17 bases sitting between them. The CDR3 DNA reads as TGCAGTGTGCGCCGGGACTCGTTTAGCACAGATACGCAGTATTTT. Amino acid sequence: CSVRRDSFSTDTQYF.

This clonotype was detected a few times. The V gene is TRBV28, the J gene TRBJ1-2; possibly TRBD1 for D (5 bases). This CDR3 spans 14 amino acids. V was shortened by 5 bases and J by 4 bases, with 14 bases between the two germline ends. Germline CDR1 and CDR2: MDHEN and SYDVKM. The CDR3 sequence: CASSGQGVGYGYTF. The CDR3 DNA follows: TGTGCCAGCAGTGGCCAGGGTGTAGGCTATGGCTACACCTTC.

This clonotype occurred a few times. The rearrangement joins TRBV12-3 or TRBV12-4 to TRBJ1-5, with 7 bases matching TRBD1. V dropped 5 bases and J dropped 5; count of bases not matched to a gene: 6. The CDR3 covers 14 residues. The CDR3 DNA sequence: TGTGCCAGCAGTCCTCCGGGACAGCATCAGCCCCAGCATTTT. Translating it yields CASSPPGQHQPQHF.

Many counts were recorded for this clonotype. This sequence joins TRBV5-5 and TRBJ2-5, with a weak D call TRBD1 (6 bases). CDR1 SGHKS and CDR2 YYEKEE come from the germline V gene (reference sequence). V was shortened by 3 bases and J by 5 bases, with 20 bases between the two germline ends. The CDR3 loop spans 16 amino acids. The CDR3 nucleotides are TGTGCCAGCAGCTGGAATACAGGGCATTATTCCGAGACCCAGTACTTC. Protein: CASSWNTGHYSETQYF.

The gene calls are TRBV12-3 or TRBV12-4 and TRBJ2-1; 7 nucleotides match TRBD1. The V and J ends lost 6 bases and 3 bases, in that order; junction bases with no gene match: 8. The CDR3 loop spans 15 amino acids. The CDR3 sequence is CASRITGESYNEQFF. The CDR3 DNA is TGTGCCAGCAGGATTACAGGGGAGAGCTACAATGAGCAGTTCTTC.

There are a few counts of this clonotype. The chain recombines TRBV29-1 with TRBJ2-7; TRBD2 agrees at 7 bases. The germline V gene encodes CDR1 SQVTM and CDR2 ANQGSEA. The V gene end was trimmed by 1 base and the J gene end by 6 bases; junction bases not matched to a gene: 6. There are 13 residues in the CDR3. The CDR3 loop is CSVEGGEGSEQYF. As DNA, the CDR3 is TGCAGCGTTGAAGGGGGGGAGGGAAGCGAGCAGTACTTC.

This clonotype was seen a handful of times. The chain carries TRBV7-9 and TRBJ2-3; TRBD2 matches at 7 bases. V gave up 5 bases and J gave up 7 bases; unmatched junction bases: 12. The CDR3 contains 15 residues. Germline V CDR1 and CDR2: SEHNR, FQNEAQ (reference sequence). As DNA, the CDR3 is TGTGCCAGCAGCCCACCCCCGGGCGGGAGTAATACGCAGTATTTT. Its protein is CASSPPPGGSNTQYF. Looking up the rest from reference TRBV7-9 and TRBJ2-3 gives the full variable domain: DTGVSQNPRHKITKRGQNVTFRCDPISEHNRLYWYRQTLGQGPEFLTYFQNEAQLEKSRLLSDRFSAERPKGSFSTLEIQRTEQGDSAMYLCASSPPPGGSNTQYFGPGTRLTVL.

This clonotype was picked up a small number of times. The CDR3 DNA follows: TGCGCCAGCAGCCAAGAAGTAGCGGGCCGCACAGATACGCAGTATTTT. It is translated as CASSQEVAGRTDTQYF. The V gene is TRBV4-1, the J gene TRBJ2-3, with 7 bases fitting TRBD2. Germline lookup yields CDR1 MGHRA and CDR2 YSYEKL. The length of the CDR3 is 16 residues. The trim removed 0 bases at V and 1 base at J, leaving 4 bases unmatched.

This clonotype was found a few times. The J gene is TRBJ1-6, the V gene TRBV4-2; 7 bases map to TRBD1. Germline V CDR1 and CDR2: LGHNA, YNFKEQ. Trimming removed 1 base from V and 6 bases from J; junction bases left unmatched: 6. This CDR3 is 16 amino acids long. This CDR3 reads CASSQGLTGLNSPLHF. The CDR3 nucleotides read TGTGCCAGCAGCCAAGGTTTGACAGGGCTTAATTCACCCCTCCACTTT.

This clonotype occurred a few times. This rearrangement joins TRBV4-2 to TRBJ1-2; 7 bases are a match to TRBD1. CDR1 and CDR2 from the germline V gene are LGHNA and YNFKEQ. The CDR3 extends over 16 amino acids. After removal of 0 bases from V and 6 bases from J, the junction contained 10 bases not matched to a gene. The CDR3: CASSQDQSRTGDGYTF. In nucleotides, the CDR3 is TGTGCCAGCAGCCAAGATCAATCCCGCACAGGGGATGGCTACACCTTC.

This chain uses TRBV7-9 with TRBJ2-2; no definite D call. CDR1 is SEHNR, CDR2 FQNEAQ, per germline (reference sequence). Trimming took 5 bases from V and 8 from J, leaving 0 bases between them. The CDR3 sequence is 9 residues long. DNA of the CDR3: TGTGCCAGCAGCGGGGAGCTGTTTTTT. It yields the protein CASSGELFF.

In this sample, this clonotype turned up a few times. V gene TRBV28 combines with J gene TRBJ2-1; 8 nucleotides agree with TRBD2. The ends lost 8 bases at V and 8 bases at J; junction bases unmatched: 14. Germline lookup yields CDR1 MDHEN and CDR2 SYDVKM. The length of the CDR3 is 15 residues. DNA for the CDR3: TGTGCCAGCTGGGCAGTGACTAGCGCGAGCGATGAGCAGTTCTTC. As protein: CASWAVTSASDEQFF. The entire variable domain, with the rest obtained from reference TRBV28 and TRBJ2-1, is as follows: DVKVTQSSRYLVKRTGEKVFLECVQDMDHENMFWYRQDPGLGLRLIYFSYDVKMKEKGDIPEGYSVSREKKERFSLILESASTNQTSMYLCASWAVTSASDEQFFGPGTRLTVL.

There are a few counts of this clonotype. V gene TRBV12-3 or TRBV12-4 combines with J gene TRBJ1-2; TRBD1 might be the D (6 bases). The CDR3 runs 15 residues. The germline V and J ends were trimmed by 3 bases and 2 bases, with 13 bases remaining between them. Here the CDR3 reads CASSFIGQPNYGYTF. CDR3 coding DNA: TGTGCCAGCAGTTTCATTGGACAGCCAAACTATGGCTACACCTTC.

This clonotype was counted between two and nine times. The chain recombines TRBV4-1 with TRBJ2-1; D remains ambiguous. The germline CDR1 and CDR2 sequences are MGHRA and YSYEKL. The V end was cut by 4 bases, the J end by 5 bases, with 21 bases between. This CDR3 is 17 amino acids long. The DNA of the CDR3 is TGCGCCAGCAGCCCTGCAAGACTGTCCAATCGAGACAATGAGCAGTTCTTC. It translates to CASSPARLSNRDNEQFF.

This clonotype appeared a few times. The chain uses TRBV7-2 and TRBJ1-1; D is unclear. The V gene lost 1 base and the J gene lost 2 bases, with 17 bases spanning the gap. Germline V gene sequence: CDR1 SGHTA, CDR2 FQGNSA. CDR3 length equals 17 residues. CDR3 DNA: TGTGCCAGCAGCTTAGGCCCGCCCCAGAGTGGAAACACTGAAGCTTTCTTT. Its protein product is CASSLGPPQSGNTEAFF.

In this sample, this clonotype turned up a few times. The J gene is TRBJ1-2, the V gene TRBV29-1, with 7 bases identical to TRBD1. This CDR3 is 14 amino acids long. The trim removed 3 bases at V and 7 bases at J, leaving 11 bases unmatched. Germline V lookup: CDR1 SQVTM, CDR2 ANQGSEA. The CDR3 reads CSVEDPDRVVGYTF. The CDR3 DNA follows: TGCAGCGTTGAGGACCCCGACAGGGTGGTTGGCTACACCTTC.